These 5 T cell receptor beta chains were sequenced from one sample in a study of T cell responses to AZD1222 COVID-19 vaccine. Clones were sequenced by immunoSEQ multiplex PCR, and TCRdb holds only the in-frame ones, with some missing. This sample has more than 70,000 clones, with about 91% found just once. The sample in question was peripheral blood, obtained 28 days after the second AZD1222 dose. These receptors were taken from an adult who received the AZD1222 COVID-19 vaccine.

The chain joins TRBV29-1 to TRBJ1-5; possibly TRBD1 for D (6 bases). Trimming took off 6 bases at V and 5 bases at J, with 14 bases between the two ends. Per germline, CDR1 SQVTM and CDR2 ANQGSEA. The CDR3 length is 13 residues. The CDR3 region is CSVGGRRDQPQHF. For the CDR3, the DNA is TGCAGCGTGGGGGGGCGCCGGGATCAGCCCCAGCATTTT.

This clone was detected once. The chain uses TRBV29-1 and TRBJ1-1, with D uncertain. Germline V gives CDR1 SQVTM, CDR2 ANQGSEA. This CDR3 is 13 amino acids long. V lost 8 bases, J lost 1 base, and 14 bases lay in between. This chain's CDR3 is CSTLGGANTEAFF. The CDR3 region has the DNA TGCAGCACCTTAGGTGGCGCGAACACTGAAGCTTTCTTT.

The chain joins TRBV6-5 to TRBJ2-1; a possible D gene is TRBD2 (5 bases). This CDR3 is built from 13 residues. Trimming took off 6 bases at V and 2 bases at J, with 8 bases between the two ends. The germline gives CDR1 MNHEY, CDR2 SVGAGI. CDR3 coding DNA: TGTGCCAGCAGAAGGCGGGCCTACAATGAGCAGTTCTTC. Translating it yields CASRRRAYNEQFF.

The gene calls are TRBV3-1 (or the pseudogene TRBV3-2) and TRBJ1-2, with D unresolved. V was cut by 5 bases and J by 3 bases, with 7 bases left in between. Germline-derived CDR1 and CDR2 are LGHDT and YNNKEL (reference sequence). The CDR3 runs to 12 residues. The CDR3 nucleotides are TGTGCCAGCAGCAGGTCCGACTATGGCTACACCTTC. Encoded protein: CASSRSDYGYTF.

The chain employs TRBV7-9 and TRBJ2-7; TRBD2 might be the D (5 bases). The germline V gene encodes CDR1 SEHNR and CDR2 FQNEAQ (reference sequence). The CDR3 extends over 16 amino acids. Trimming cost V 5 bases and J 3 bases, with 20 bases left between them. The CDR3, as DNA: TGTGCCAGCAGCCCCAGAGGTTGGACTCAAGTCTACGAGCAGTACTTC. Translated, it gives CASSPRGWTQVYEQYF.